This entry describes one T cell receptor (beta chain). No antigen is known for it. The germline gene is not matched at one end of the junction; a read error may be the cause. Ophthalmopathy patients had moderately to severely active disease, Clinical Activity Score of at least 3, NOSPECS grade of at least 4, and duration under 3 months. Any patient with an uncontrolled infection, another autoimmune disease, pregnancy or lactation was excluded. Clinical symptoms, serum thyroxine and TRAb, thyroid ultrasound, and orbital computed tomography formed the basis for the diagnoses. PBMCs were isolated from about 9 ml of fresh peripheral blood by Ficoll-Paque density gradient centrifugation. Trizol reagent was used to extract total RNA, and RNA quality was then checked on an Agilent 2100 Bioanalyzer. CDR1 MDHEN and CDR2 SYDVKM were looked up in the germline V gene. The CDR3 has 12 amino acids, counting the end cysteine and phenylalanine. The retained sequence is limited to the CDR3, 36 bases, with the frame set at the first base.

These data originate in a study of T cells in Graves' hyperthyroidism and ophthalmopathy (dated by TCRdb to the late 2010s). Regarding the study in general: Peripheral blood samples were taken at the time of initial diagnosis, prior to any treatment. To identify distinguishing TCR V-J signatures, a discovery cohort of 90 to 100 patients was used, comprising some 45 with Graves' ophthalmopathy and 57 with stable Graves' hyperthyroidism. Prospective prediction of ophthalmopathy was tested in an independent validation cohort of approximately 19 hyperthyroidism patients and 17 patients who later progressed to ophthalmopathy. The approximately 90 discovery patients were randomly split 7:3 into training and test sets. Thyroid tissue and blood T-cell repertoires from about 6 Graves' hyperthyroidism patients were also compared in the study. After blood sampling, hyperthyroidism patients were treated with methimazole at a starting dose of 30 mg daily, and ophthalmopathy patients were treated with high-dose intravenous methylprednisolone. The paper reports TCR Vbeta CDR3 sequencing of some 140 peripheral blood samples: around 45 ophthalmopathy, roughly 74 hyperthyroidism and around 17 progressor patients. General study outcomes and caveats: In validation, progression to ophthalmopathy was predicted by the model with 55% to 71% sensitivity and 72.22% specificity, a median of about 6 months before onset. Most expanded thyroid clonotypes (frequency above 0.001) were also detected in blood, a finding suggesting that blood repertoires may reflect thyroid immune responses. In cross-validation, a model built on a 13 V-J signature told ophthalmopathy apart from stable hyperthyroidism with 85% to 90% sensitivity and approximately 81% specificity, and in testing the same model reached 80%/75%. No statistical method was used to fix the sample size in advance, and group allocation was not hidden from the investigators.

The TCR beta CDR3 regions were amplified from the RNA transcripts. The TCR CDR3 was subjected to a first round of RT-PCR using the HTBI primer set and the Qiagen OneStep RT-PCR kit. Libraries were constructed in a second round of multiplex PCR, after which size selection and purification were performed. The libraries were sequenced on an Illumina HiSeq2000 using paired-end 100 bp reads. On the authors' methods: SOAPnuke was used to process the raw data, with reads discarded if the reads contained adapters or uncalled bases, had a mean Phred below 15, or lacked an exact constant-primer or identifier match. High-quality paired reads were merged with COPE v1.2.5, and unique nucleotide sequences were defined as clonotypes. MiTCR v1.1 was used to align clonotypes to the IMGT TRBV, TRBD and TRBJ reference segments. The analysis was restricted to V-J combinations with a frequency above 0.0001, which together covered 99% to 99.2% of the repertoires. The TCS score was defined as the ratio of F50 (clonal expansion) to E x V (chaos), calculated using BLOSUM62-based TCRdist between CDR3 peptides within each V-J. Welch's t-statistics and random forest reduced roughly 530 V-J features to 10 to 15, which were used in a naive Bayes classifier (R e1071). TCRdb handled the public reads itself, with Q25 trimming in fastp and clone calling in MiXCR, and kept productive beta chains. Here each entry gathers all rows of one CDR3 protein and keeps the most common genes and DNA. TCRdb, not the authors, supplied the V and J calls. The sample table contains more than 500,000 distinct CDR3 sequences; only one count was recorded for roughly a sixth of them. The top ten hold approximately 32% of the sample.

The chain joins TRBV28 to TRBJ2-1; a tentative D call is TRBD2 (6 bases match). Sequenced material: blood. This receptor was identified in a woman in her 30s with Graves' ophthalmopathy. This receptor has the CDR3 CASRAGTNEQSF. The DNA sequence is given as TGTGCCAGCAGAGCGGGTACGAATGAGCAGTCCTTC.